These 8 T cell receptor beta chains came from one sample sequenced in a study of T cell repertoires in cytomegalovirus infection. One entry per CDR3 protein results from TCRdb running MiXCR on the reads. In the table there are approximately 500,000 distinct CDR3 sequences, more than 15% of which are singletons. Sequencing used CD8+ T cells from PBMCs. These receptors were obtained from a human donor in good health (CMV status not recorded). Some clones in this sample may be carry-over from other donors' samples.

This clonotype was counted many times. The chain links TRBV2 to TRBJ2-5, with D possibly matching TRBD2 (6 bases). Germline V gene lookup returns CDR1 SNHLY and CDR2 FYNNEI. This CDR3 is built from 13 residues. V lost 8 bases and J lost 4, with 14 bases in between. The DNA for the CDR3 is TGTGCCAGCGCCAGACCCGGGGGAGAGACCCAGTACTTC. Translating it yields CASARPGGETQYF.

The sample holds many counts of this clonotype. The chain is built from TRBV7-9 and TRBJ2-1; 7 bases fit TRBD2. The V gene end was trimmed by 5 bases and the J gene end by 3 bases; junction bases not matched to a gene: 7. Looked up from germline, CDR1 is SEHNR and CDR2 is FQNEAQ (reference sequence). The CDR3 length is 15 residues. CDR3 sequence: CASSPRSGIYNEQFF. The CDR3 DNA reads TGTGCCAGCAGCCCACGGAGCGGGATCTACAATGAGCAGTTCTTC.

This clonotype was detected a few times. The chain employs TRBV24-1 and TRBJ2-1; possibly TRBD2 for D (5 bases). Germline lookup yields CDR1 KGHDR and CDR2 SFDVKD. The CDR3 totals 15 residues. V was clipped by 5 bases and J by 7 bases, with 17 bases between them. The CDR3 DNA sequence: TGTGCCACCAGTGGCCGGGGAAATAGGGCGAATGAGCAGTTCTTC. This sequence encodes CATSGRGNRANEQFF.

V is TRBV5-1 and J is TRBJ1-5, with 8 bases fitting TRBD1. CDR1 and CDR2 (germline): SGHRS, YFSETQ. V lost 1 base to trimming and J lost 7 bases; unmatched junction nucleotides: 7. CDR3 length equals 15 residues. The CDR3 loop reads CASSLSGQGAQPQHF. CDR3 DNA sequence: TGCGCCAGCAGCTTGTCGGGTCAGGGGGCACAGCCCCAGCATTTT.

The V call is TRBV20-1, the J call TRBJ2-3; 10 bases match TRBD2. After removal of 5 bases from V and 1 base from J, the junction contained 3 bases not matched to a gene. Germline V gene sequence: CDR1 DFQATT, CDR2 SNEGSKA (reference sequence). This CDR3 is 14 amino acids long. CDR3 residues: CSAYTSGGTDTQYF. The DNA for the CDR3 is TGCAGTGCTTATACTAGCGGGGGCACAGATACGCAGTATTTT.

The chain uses TRBV11-3 and TRBJ2-7; D gene ambiguous. Germline CDR1 is SGHNT and CDR2 is YENEEA. The germline V and J ends were trimmed by 6 bases and 4 bases, with 13 bases remaining between them. The CDR3 has 13 amino acids. The CDR3 bases are TGTGCCAGCAGTCGACGGGTCGAGTACGAGCAGTACTTC. Translation gives CASSRRVEYEQYF.

This clonotype was counted at least ten times. The J gene is TRBJ2-3, the V gene TRBV6-1; D not resolved. Trimming took off 7 bases at V and 6 bases at J, with 17 bases between the two ends. Germline loops: CDR1 MNHNS, CDR2 SASEGT. The CDR3 contains 14 residues. In DNA form, the CDR3 reads TGTGCCAGCAACAAGCTGGCGCGCCCGGATACGCAGTATTTT. Amino acid sequence: CASNKLARPDTQYF.

This clonotype was picked up a small number of times. The chain recombines TRBV12-3 or TRBV12-4 with TRBJ2-1, with D perhaps matching TRBD2 (6 bases). Between the trimmed V and J ends, which lost 7 bases and 9 bases, there was a span of 13 bases. The CDR3 contains 12 residues. The CDR3 DNA sequence: TGTGCCAGCACCCTCGGGGGAGGTGAGCAGTTCTTC. Encoded protein: CASTLGGGEQFF.